The clone carrying this T cell receptor (beta chain) was counted between two and nine times. Antigen specificity is unknown. The data are from a study of T-cell memory formation after mild COVID-19. Study-wide context: For the most part, TCR clusters were specific to one donor.

Via MiXCR, TCRdb re-called the 5' RACE reads, giving one row per CDR3 protein. The sample lists 220,000 or so distinct CDR3 sequences, over 7.5% occurring once. Broader study findings: Memory from before infection featured some responding clones, which suggests cross-reactive memory joined. Of the contracting clones, CD4+ ones lay mainly in CM and EM, and CD8+ ones in EMRA. Contracting clones from day 15 to 85 had balanced CD4/CD8; later expanders favoured CD4+.

With 2 bases clipped from V and 4 bases from J, the junction kept 2 bases outside the gene matches. CDR1 and CDR2 from the germline V gene are DFQATT and SNEGSKA (reference sequence). This CDR3 is built from 13 residues. The receptor's source is a man younger than 30 who had mild COVID-19 (a few samples of this study predate the infection). Cell type and time point are not known. The sequenced sample consisted of PBMCs or a T cell subset sorted from them (not recorded which). V is TRBV20-1 and J is TRBJ2-3; 8 positions match TRBD1. CDR3 protein: CSARQGAADTQYF. The CDR3 DNA reads as TGCAGTGCTAGACAGGGGGCCGCAGATACGCAGTATTTT.